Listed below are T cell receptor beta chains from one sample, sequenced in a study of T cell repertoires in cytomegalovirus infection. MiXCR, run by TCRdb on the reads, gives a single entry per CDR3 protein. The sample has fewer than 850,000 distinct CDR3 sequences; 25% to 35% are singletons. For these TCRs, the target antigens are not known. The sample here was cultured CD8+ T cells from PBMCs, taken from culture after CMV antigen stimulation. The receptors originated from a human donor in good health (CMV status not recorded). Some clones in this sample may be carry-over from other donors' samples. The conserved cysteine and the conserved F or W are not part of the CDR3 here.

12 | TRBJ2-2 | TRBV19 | ASSVGGPIGELF
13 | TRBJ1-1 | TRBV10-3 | AISDSGRGNTEAF
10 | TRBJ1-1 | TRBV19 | ASKIGNTEAF
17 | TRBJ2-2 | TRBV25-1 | ASSEYFVRDPSLRGELF
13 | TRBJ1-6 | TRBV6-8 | ASSPRDRSRSPLH
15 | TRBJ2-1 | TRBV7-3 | ASSDPGTPSSYNEQF
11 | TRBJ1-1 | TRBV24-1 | ATSDPAGPEAF
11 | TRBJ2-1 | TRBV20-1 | SERGRQVHEQF
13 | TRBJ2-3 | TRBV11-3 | ASSLSGSYTDTQY
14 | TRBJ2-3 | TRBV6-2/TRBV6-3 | ASSYSTGIGTDTQY
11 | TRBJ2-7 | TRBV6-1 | ATTGEPSYEQY
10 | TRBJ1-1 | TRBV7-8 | ASSLRVGEAF
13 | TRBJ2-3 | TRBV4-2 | ASSQSSGTTDTQY
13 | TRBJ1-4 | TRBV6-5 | ASRSPEQGNEKLF
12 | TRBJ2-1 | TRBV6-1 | ATPGLPTGNEQF
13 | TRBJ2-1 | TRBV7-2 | ASSLGQGVYNEQF
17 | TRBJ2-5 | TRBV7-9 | ASSLGGARGALYQETQY
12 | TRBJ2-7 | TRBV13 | ASSSGQDYYEQY
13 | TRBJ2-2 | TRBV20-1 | SARLLAGGPGELF
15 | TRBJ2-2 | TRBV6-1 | ASSNLGDTTITGELF
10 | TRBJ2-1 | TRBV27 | ASSPSAGEQF
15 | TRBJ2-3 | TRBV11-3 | ASSQGGLAGVTDTQY
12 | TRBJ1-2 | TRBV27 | ASRSGGGYYGYT
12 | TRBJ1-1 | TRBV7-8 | ASSSLTANTEAF
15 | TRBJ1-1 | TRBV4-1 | ASSQGPPDTDSTEAF
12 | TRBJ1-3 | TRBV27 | ASSQSIFGNTIY
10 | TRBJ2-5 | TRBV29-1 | SVPRGSGTQY
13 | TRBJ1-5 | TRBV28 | ASSSNRQGRQPQH
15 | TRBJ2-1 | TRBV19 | ASSVNTGTGERNEQF
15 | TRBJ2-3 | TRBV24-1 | ATSDPGLAGGPDTQY
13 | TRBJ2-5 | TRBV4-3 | ASSQDARVQETQY
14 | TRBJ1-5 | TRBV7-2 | ASSSLFEGRGQPQH
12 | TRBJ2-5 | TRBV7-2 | ASSFRDNQETQY
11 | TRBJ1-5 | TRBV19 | ACNAYSNQPQH
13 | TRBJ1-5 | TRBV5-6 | ASSLGRGLRQPQH
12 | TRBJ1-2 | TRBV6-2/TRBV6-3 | ASSYPDPNYGYT
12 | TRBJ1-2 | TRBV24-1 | ATSDLQGGYGYT
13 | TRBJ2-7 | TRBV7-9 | ASSARTGGNHEQY
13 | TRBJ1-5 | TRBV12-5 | ASGEPGTANQPQH
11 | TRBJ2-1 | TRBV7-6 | ASSPRGGDEQF
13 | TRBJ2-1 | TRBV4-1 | ASSQGQGTYNEQF
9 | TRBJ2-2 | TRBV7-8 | AAVNTGELF
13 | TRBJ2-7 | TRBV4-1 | ASSPAGANSYEQY
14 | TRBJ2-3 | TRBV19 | ASSIQRGSGADTQY